This T cell receptor (beta chain) was obtained from a study of vaccination effects on CD4 cells after COVID-19. Findings and limits, study-wide: Healthy vaccinees had only 1 of 255 vaccine-induced clones cross-react with common cold coronaviruses.

Researchers isolated CD4+ T cells once roughly ten days of culture had elapsed. All study participants received two doses of BNT162b2 or mRNA-1273 vaccine. Notes on this clone: What it recognizes is unknown.

The CDR3 is 13 amino acids. Per the germline V gene, CDR1 is GTSNPN and CDR2 is SVGIG (reference sequence). The ends were cut back, 8 bases at V and 5 bases at J, with 18 bases in the middle. Sequenced by immunoSEQ multiplex PCR; TCRdb stores in-frame clones only, minus some. The data show approximately 74,000 clones, with roughly 75% seen just once and more than 2% held by the top ten. Sequenced material: CD4+ T cells from PBMCs cultured without peptide, taken after COVID-19 vaccination. This TCR was sampled from a human donor who received a COVID-19 vaccine. The V and J genes are TRBV30 and TRBJ1-1; D uncertain. The DNA for the CDR3 is TGTGCCCCCCGGGCCGACGAGCGAACTGAAGCTTTCTTT. Protein product: CAPRADERTEAFF.